This T cell receptor (beta chain) derives from a study of neoadjuvant anti-PD-1 for oral cavity cancer. The sample holds a few counts of this clone. The V end lost 0 bases, the J end lost 1 base, and 12 bases lay between the germline ends. CDR3 length: 16 residues. CDR1 MGHRA and CDR2 YSYEKL come from the germline V gene. Libraries were prepared by immunoSEQ multiplex PCR; TCRdb keeps only in-frame clonotypes and omits some of them. The sample gives roughly 14,000 clones, less than 75% of which show up once; less than 2.5% is in the top ten. This rearrangement joins TRBV4-1 to TRBJ1-2; TRBD1 is a possible D gene (5 bases). This clonotype was sampled from a person between 40 and 79 years old with oral cavity squamous cell carcinoma. The specimen was PBMCs, collected before nivolumab (anti-PD-1) treatment. CDR3: CASSQDSGGVNYGYTF. The CDR3 DNA sequence: TGCGCCAGCAGCCAAGATTCTGGAGGGGTTAACTATGGCTACACCTTC.